The clone carrying this T cell receptor beta chain has a single count. Antigen: not known. The CDR3 runs to 14 residues. V was pared by 4 bases and J by 5 bases, with 4 bases of the junction left unmatched. CDR1 is ENHRY and CDR2 is SYGVKD in the germline V gene. This specimen belongs to a study of CD4 T cells in relation to SARS-CoV-2 and coronaviruses. The wider study: After around 10 days of antigen culture, PBMC TCR beta CDR3s were sequenced. Convalescent patients had median age roughly 38 years, range about 21 to 80.

Survey-level TCR-beta sequencing used DNA from CEF-cultured naive and memory CD4+ T cells. Method: immunoSEQ multiplex PCR; TCRdb's copy keeps in-frame clones and lacks some. The sample has about 41,000 clones; over 70% are singletons. Study results and caveats: Monoreactive clones expanded significantly more to SARS-CoV-2 than crossreactive clones did.

This clonotype was sampled from an adult with COVID-19. This chain connects TRBV10-3 to TRBJ2-1; 8 nucleotides match TRBD2. Sequenced input: naive CD4+ T cells from PBMCs, cultured in vitro. Indicated subset: naive CD4+ T cells isolated by negative enrichment. CDR3 nucleotides: TGTGCCATCAGTGTACATAGCGGGAACAATGAGCAGTTCTTC. Amino acids: CAISVHSGNNEQFF.